This T cell receptor (beta chain) originates from a study of cytomegalovirus exposure and HLA in healthy donors (dated by TCRdb to about 2017). Turning to the overall study: An earlier analysis of some 500 of the donors reported 276 Gb of sequence data and some 100 million unique TCR beta sequences from approximately 180 million T cells. An early release covering approximately 600 HLA-typed donors comprised about 300 gigabases of sequencing data and 85 million to 100 million unique TCR sequences. The genetic ancestry cluster associated with self-reported Caucasian donors included about 81% of the roughly 390 genotyped donors. The study was designed to test whether signatures of past pathogen exposure could be identified by cataloging public T cell receptors. The study used immunosequencing to profile the T cell repertoires of 670 or so subjects and linked those repertoires to cytomegalovirus serostatus. Besides the first cohort of 550 to 750 subjects, a separate validation cohort made up of 90 to 150 different subjects was used. High-throughput TCR immunosequencing, statistical association of individual TCRs with disease status, and machine learning were combined to predict cytomegalovirus infection status. A later analysis re-analyzed previously published TCR beta repertoires from 600 to 850 donors and added high-resolution HLA genotyping to study TCR occurrence patterns. In the later analysis, no new phenotypic data were used to find candidate immune exposures; instead, reliance was placed on TCR beta sequences and their occurrence across donors. An earlier analysis of several hundred of the donors used high-throughput TCR beta sequencing to judge whether each TCR beta V gene segment behaved as functional or pseudogenic. Donor age, sex, ethnicity and CMV serostatus were collected together with the repertoire data. A later genetic analysis used genome-wide SNP genotypes for about three fifths of the roughly 700 donors, treating that subset as a discovery cohort. Every discovery cohort repertoire had been produced on one sequencing platform. HLA typing included class I and class II loci at four-digit resolution. Typing coverage varied by locus: about 629-640 donors for A, B, C, DRB1 and DQB1; more than 500 for DQA1; more than 600 for DPA1; approximately 450 for DPB1. Because of strong linkage in the cohort, four to six DR-DQ haplotypes were treated as single units for association and clustering. Among around 400 genotyped donors of the cohort, an average of about 220,000 unique TCR beta nucleotide sequences was sequenced per donor, of which about 19% were non-productive. Findings and caveats that apply to the study as a whole: In a later genetic analysis, fewer N-insertions in productive TCRs were reported among donors in an Asian-associated ancestry cluster than the approximately 670-donor mean. In a later analysis, HLA-associated TCR beta chains were found to be more clonally expanded and to have lower generation probabilities than equally common non-associated chains. Cytomegalovirus status was reported to be diagnosed by the classifier with high specificity and sensitivity in both the original and validation cohorts. In a later analysis, most CMV-associated TCR beta chains were found to appear HLA-restricted, with HLA associations seemingly driven largely by CMV exposure. Specific HLA alleles were associated with 16,951 TCR beta sequences at a false discovery rate of 0.05 in a later analysis. In vitro tests confirmed that a few of the cytomegalovirus-associated TCR beta chains recognize cytomegalovirus antigens. The sequencing pipeline was judged likely to have produced a cluster of highly shared sequence variants as a technical artifact. Some IMGT-functional V segments, including TRBV6-2 and TRBV6-3, could not be distinguished by the 87-base-pair reads and were therefore excluded. It was suggested by the authors that the approach could potentially be generalized to other disease states and immunological phenotypes. In the study, some 160 TCR beta chains were listed as associated with cytomegalovirus. Several of the top co-occurrence clusters appeared to be linked to parvovirus B19, influenza, CMV and Epstein-Barr virus, according to a later analysis. Presence/absence analyses assumed roughly uniform sequencing depth across donors, an assumption that may not hold. Because HLA typing was missing for some donors at each locus, association tests included only the typed subset. Immune exposure information for the cohort was limited to CMV serostatus. This cohort had only TCR beta chains sequenced, and the lack of alpha or paired-chain data limited which features could be detected. A further reported finding was that TCR beta sequences accurately predicted the HLA-A and HLA-B alleles for most subjects in the first cohort. An earlier analysis of approximately 600 of the donors showed that most TCR beta V segments appeared in productive rearrangements either about 90% or about 30% of the time, which broadly matched IMGT annotations. When HLA alleles, especially DR and DQ, strongly co-occurred, attributing TCR associations to individual alleles was difficult. The earlier analysis of some 540 of the donors excluded 15 to 20 rarely observed V segments, including chromosome 9 orphons, because counts were too low. A later genetic analysis associated a missense DCLRE1C variant with V-gene and J-gene trimming of TCR beta chains, and an independent cohort replicated the association. Most TCR sequences were observed very rarely across donors, whereas some public TCRs were present in many individuals. In a later analysis, TCR association rates were found to vary across HLA loci, with the most associated TCRs seen for DRB1 alleles and the fewest for HLA-C alleles. Linkage disequilibrium might explain the correlated functional status among segregating V segments, but an unknown experimental factor could not be excluded.

CDR1 SGHDN and CDR2 FVKESK are derived from the germline V gene. The CDR3 sequence holds 12 residues, the cysteine and phenylalanine included. Just the 36-base CDR3 DNA is kept, in frame starting at base 1. Trimming at the junction amounts to 6 bases on V and 8 bases on J, and the germline ends lie 10 bases apart. As regards this clone: Its antigen has not been determined. Base qualities are not provided; no much larger clone lies one nucleotide away.

The cohort was made up of roughly 670 healthy bone marrow donors. At the time of sampling, every cohort member was nominally healthy, though immune exposures that went unrecorded were likely present. The donor was CMV seronegative and belonged to the group of 352 seronegative cohort members. A peripheral blood sample was provided by each donor, and peripheral blood mononuclear cells were used for TCR beta sequencing. The Qiagen DNeasy Blood Extraction Kit was used to extract genomic DNA from the blood cell samples. The library was obtained by the immunoSEQ multiplex PCR assay. For the multiplex PCR, a mixture combining 60 forward primers for TCR Vbeta segments and 13 reverse primers for TCR Jbeta segments was used. A multiplex PCR assay on genomic DNA amplified the CDR3 region of rearranged TCR beta genes. Amplified TCR beta libraries were sequenced as 87-base-pair reads on the Illumina HiSeq System. The study's own analysis went as follows. A later analysis counted about 80 million unique TCR beta chains across the approximately 700 repertoires, and 10 million to 12 million of these chains were shared by at least two donors. Raw reads were error-corrected and collapsed into unique sequences with a nearest-neighbor algorithm that merged closely related sequences to remove PCR and sequencing errors. V, D and J gene segments were assigned by aligning CDR3 sequences to IMGT reference sequences. For a sequence to be retained, at least a six-nucleotide match to both a V gene segment and a J gene segment was required. Rearrangements were called productive when the CDR3 lacked stop codons and stayed in frame with V and J; all others were non-productive. CDR3 was defined according to IMGT convention as the region running from the second conserved V-encoded cysteine to the conserved J-encoded phenylalanine. The earlier analysis of around 640 of the donors excluded sequences that lacked an unambiguous match to a single V gene segment. An earlier analysis of a few hundred of the donors classified V segments as functional when productive rearrangements were above 56.7% and as segregating when the standard deviation between donors was above 5%. A statistical classification framework was built for diagnosing cytomegalovirus status from the catalog of TCR beta chain sequences. A later analysis assigned V and J genes by comparing TCR nucleotide sequences with IMGT/GENE-DB human TR gene sequences. In a later analysis, CDR3 sequences and most-parsimonious VDJ recombination scenarios were assigned using the TCRdist pipeline. A later analysis defined each TCR beta chain by its CDR3 amino acid sequence plus V-gene family, and excluded reads lacking a unique V-gene family. As a way to deal with suspected cross-contamination and a sequencing artifact, a later analysis dropped under 600 nucleotide sequences that were highly shared and had low generation probability. A later analysis calculated a clonal expansion index for each public chain from normalized within-repertoire ranks of inferred template counts. Generation probabilities in a later analysis came from a VDJ recombination model fitted to out-of-frame rearrangements, and those results were checked against IGoR. Hypergeometric tests were used in a later analysis to score TCR-TCR, TCR-HLA and TCR-CMV co-occurrence, with a repertoire-size bias correction applied to the TCR pairs. A later analysis estimated false discovery rates by permuting HLA or CMV assignments 20 times. In a later analysis, co-occurring TCRs were grouped using DBSCAN, and TCRdist sequence similarity was added for clustering within HLA-allele-positive subsets. Repertoires with fewer than 30,000 or more than 120,000 public chains were left out of co-occurrence clustering, as were four to six repertoires with anomalous nucleotide sharing. TCRdb retrieved this table from immuneACCESS and kept in-frame rearrangements only. Not all clones are present; in checked studies, unresolved V genes account for under half, and no reason is known for the remainder. The V and J calls and the clone size are those of that table, but D and trimming were determined from the DNA. The sample table shows about 250,000 clones, and roughly 80% are seen once. 0.3% to 0.35% of the sample rests with the top ten.

The sequence joins TRBV14 to TRBJ2-2; the D gene cannot be named for sure. The sample was PBMCs. The TCR originated in a girl aged 2 to 10 in good health and CMV-seronegative. The nucleotides read TGTGCCAGCAGTCACCTGCGGGGGGAGCTGTTTTTT. Its protein is CASSHLRGELFF.